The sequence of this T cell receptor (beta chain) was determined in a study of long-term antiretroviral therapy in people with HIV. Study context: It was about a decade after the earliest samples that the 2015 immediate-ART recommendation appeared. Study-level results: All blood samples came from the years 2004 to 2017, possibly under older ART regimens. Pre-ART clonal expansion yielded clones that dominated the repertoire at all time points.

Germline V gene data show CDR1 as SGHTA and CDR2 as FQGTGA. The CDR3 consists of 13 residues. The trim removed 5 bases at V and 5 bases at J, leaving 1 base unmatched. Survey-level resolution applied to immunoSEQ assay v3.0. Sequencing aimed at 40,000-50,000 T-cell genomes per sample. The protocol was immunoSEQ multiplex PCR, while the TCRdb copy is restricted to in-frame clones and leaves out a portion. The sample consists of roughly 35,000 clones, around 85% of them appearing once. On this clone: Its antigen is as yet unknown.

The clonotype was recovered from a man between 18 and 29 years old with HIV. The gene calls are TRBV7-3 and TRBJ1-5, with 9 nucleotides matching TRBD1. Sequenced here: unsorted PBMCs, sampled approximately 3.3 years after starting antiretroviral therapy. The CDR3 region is CASSRDRDQPQHF. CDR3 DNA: TGTGCCAGCAGCCGGGACAGGGATCAGCCCCAGCATTTT.